The present T cell receptor beta chain was sequenced within a study of T cell responses to AZD1222 COVID-19 vaccine (dated by TCRdb to the early 2020s). Background on the whole study: A total of over 230 trial participants underwent TCR sequencing, of whom some 200 had received two doses of AZD1222 and roughly 26 had received two doses of the MenACWY control vaccine. Trial participants were enrolled by age into 18-55, 56-69 and 70-plus year subgroups, with approximately 160, 26 and 62 TCR-sequenced participants respectively.

The CDR3 regions of human TCRbeta chains were subjected to immunosequencing. As for how the authors treated the data: TCRs in the repertoires were compared against a reference library of SARS-CoV-2-specific TCRs that had been generated with the MIRA antigen-specificity platform. Breadth was defined as the fraction of unique TCRs that were SARS-CoV-2-associated, and depth was defined as the fraction of total T cells that were SARS-CoV-2-associated. Using the MIRA data, each spike-specific TCR was mapped to the spike region that the TCR reacts to and placed in a CD4 or CD8 class. Log10-transformed breadth and depth values were compared by one-way ANOVA with Sidak's multiple comparisons tests. Held by TCRdb, this immuneACCESS table contains in-frame sequences only and omits some clones. Under half of the omission traces to an unresolved V gene where checked; the cause of the rest is unknown. V, J and clone size are taken as reported in that table, and D and trimming were inferred from the DNA itself. In this sample the table shows under 200,000 clones, 92% of which occur a single time. Of the sample, roughly 4.4% falls within the top ten clones.

The CDR3 has 13 amino acids, counting the end cysteine and phenylalanine. Left in the record is the CDR3 DNA by itself, 39 bases read in frame from the first base. Trimming at the junction amounts to 3 bases on V and 1 base on J, and the germline ends lie 9 bases apart. According to the germline V gene (reference sequence), CDR1 reads GTSNPN and CDR2 reads SVGIG. Here is what the overall study found, with its caveats: The 56-69-year group was small, and its depth increase did not reach significance, likely because of low power. Because no samples from the day 14 peak response were available, repertoires could be characterized only after the peak T cell response. Reportedly, almost half of the unique spike-specific TCRs recognized epitopes lying outside the regions that are mutated in the B.1.351 and B.1.1.7 variants. Conclusions about previously exposed vaccinees are limited, since just 5 to 7 AZD1222 recipients were seropositive for SARS-CoV-2 at baseline. Participants were mostly white British and included more females than males, and it was suggested by the authors that clonal diversity may have been underestimated. After two AZD1222 doses, both the breadth and the depth of spike-specific TCRs were significantly higher than at day 0 and than in MenACWY recipients. CD4 TCRs associated with the vaccine covered the entire spike protein, and the dominant responses were in regions 160-218 and 743-854.

Comments on this clone: The antigen it recognizes is unknown. Per-base qualities were not stored, and no clone one base away is much larger.

Taken with the paper, the label for time point translates to: baseline before first vaccination. Per the publication, the treatment or condition label means: meningococcal conjugate vaccine given as trial control. Vaccinee samples came from UK trials COV001 and COV002, including a single-blind randomized controlled phase 2/3 trial of AZD1222 (ChAdOx1 nCoV-19) in healthy adults. For TCRbeta chain sequencing, PBMC samples were collected from trial participants at day 0 and at day 28 after the second dose. The sequence was obtained from an adult in good health. The input for sequencing was peripheral blood, taken on day 0 of MenACWY control vaccination. The chain joins TRBV30 to TRBJ1-2, with a tentative D gene TRBD1 over 5 matching bases. The DNA is as follows: TGTGCCTGGAGGCAGAGGGGTAACTATGGCTACACCTTC. Its protein is CAWRQRGNYGYTF.